Each of the 21 T cell receptor beta chains below was sequenced from the same sample in a study of graft-versus-host responses after intestinal transplantation. Both intraepithelial and lamina propria lymphocytes were released by processing graft tissue. Using immunoSEQ multiplex PCR, the repertoire was profiled, and TCRdb retains in-frame clones only, with some absent. The sample records about 22,000 clones, roughly four fifths being singletons. This sample comprised ileum tissue, obtained 12 days after intestinal transplant. All receptors derive from a human patient who received an intestinal transplant, so some T cells may come from the graft donor.

The V gene is TRBV19, the J gene TRBJ2-2; weak D call: TRBD2 (5 bases). The germline V gene encodes CDR1 LNHDA and CDR2 SQIVND (reference sequence). This CDR3 region has 15 residues. Trimming stripped 6 bases from V and 2 bases from J, with 13 bases between. The CDR3 region has the DNA TGTGCCAGTAGCCCCTGGACGGGAAACACCGGGGAGCTGTTTTTT. The encoded protein is CASSPWTGNTGELFF.

The rearrangement joins TRBV7-2 to TRBJ1-3, with D perhaps TRBD1 (5 bases). Germline-derived CDR1 and CDR2 are SGHTA and FQGNSA. The CDR3 is made up of 13 amino acids. Trimming removed 2 bases from V and 3 bases from J, with 5 bases in between. The CDR3 region is CASSLQGGNTIYF. CDR3 nucleotides: TGTGCCAGCAGCTTACAGGGTGGAAACACCATATATTTT.

The J gene is TRBJ2-3, the V gene TRBV10-3; possible D gene TRBD1, 6 bases. This CDR3 has 23 residues. CDR1 ENHRY and CDR2 SYGVKD come from the germline V gene. Trimming pared 4 bases from V and 2 bases from J, leaving 37 bases between. This chain's CDR3 is CAISGGQNLCIHRQGQDTDTQYF. The CDR3 nucleotides read TGTGCCATCAGTGGGGGCCAAAACCTCTGTATACACCGTCAGGGGCAGGACACAGATACGCAGTATTTT.

The chain joins TRBV7-2 to TRBJ1-5; D is unresolved. Between the trimmed V and J ends, which lost 6 bases and 2 bases, there was a span of 17 bases. Germline V lookup: CDR1 SGHTA, CDR2 FQGNSA. CDR3 length: 16 amino acids. The CDR3 here is CASSLSRGIGNQPQHF. As DNA, the CDR3 is TGTGCCAGCAGTTTATCGCGGGGAATAGGCAATCAGCCCCAGCATTTT.

V and J are TRBV6-6 and TRBJ2-5, with a tentative D call TRBD2 (6 bases). Trimming stripped 6 bases from V and 3 bases from J, with 11 bases between. CDR1 is MNHNY and CDR2 is SVGAGI in the germline V gene (reference sequence). The CDR3 loop spans 13 amino acids. CDR3 sequence (DNA): TGTGCCAGCAGCCCGGGACTTGAAGAGACCCAGTACTTC. Amino acids: CASSPGLEETQYF.

The V and J genes are TRBV29-1 and TRBJ2-7, with 9 bases aligning to TRBD1. Trimming removed 3 bases from V and 0 bases from J; junction bases left unmatched: 3. Germline V gene sequence: CDR1 SQVTM, CDR2 ANQGSEA. This CDR3 contains 14 residues. CDR3 bases: TGCAGCGTTGAGGGACAGGGCAGCTCCTACGAGCAGTACTTC. Protein product: CSVEGQGSSYEQYF.

V and J are TRBV7-9 and TRBJ2-1, with TRBD1 identical over 7 bases. The CDR3 sequence is 13 residues long. CDR1 SEHNR and CDR2 FQNEAQ come from the germline V gene (reference sequence). The J segment lost 4 bases and the V segment lost 9 bases, leaving 6 bases of the junction unmatched. The CDR3 DNA is TGTGCCAGTTCGGGACAGAGGTACAATGAGCAGTTCTTC. It encodes CASSGQRYNEQFF.

This clone was seen only once. This chain joins TRBV7-9 and TRBJ2-3, with 11 bases aligning to TRBD2. The CDR3 is made up of 16 amino acids. CDR1 and CDR2 from the germline V gene are SEHNR and FQNEAQ (reference sequence). V was pared by 2 bases and J by 2 bases, with 3 bases of the junction left unmatched. CDR3: CASSLTSGGDTDTQYF. The CDR3 bases are TGTGCCAGCAGCTTAACTAGCGGGGGTGACACAGATACGCAGTATTTT.

This chain connects TRBV11-3 to TRBJ1-2; D unclear. CDR1 and CDR2 from the germline V gene are SGHNT and YENEEA. Trimming pared 5 bases from V and 8 bases from J, leaving 6 bases between. The CDR3 is made up of 10 amino acids. CDR3 DNA: TGTGCCAGCAGCCCTAGAGGCTACACCTTC. Translating gives CASSPRGYTF.

In this sample, this clone turned up once. The chain recombines TRBV28 with TRBJ2-7; D not certain. The ends were cut back, 7 bases at V and 0 bases at J, with 13 bases in the middle. Per the germline V gene, CDR1 is MDHEN and CDR2 is SYDVKM. This CDR3 comprises 14 residues. The CDR3 DNA follows: TGTGCCAGCACCCCTCACCCGAGCTCCTACGAGCAGTACTTC. It yields the protein CASTPHPSSYEQYF. The entire variable domain, with the rest obtained from reference TRBV28 and TRBJ2-7, is as follows: DVKVTQSSRYLVKRTGEKVFLECVQDMDHENMFWYRQDPGLGLRLIYFSYDVKMKEKGDIPEGYSVSREKKERFSLILESASTNQTSMYLCASTPHPSSYEQYFGPGTRLTVT.

This chain links TRBV7-9 with TRBJ2-3; 7 bases agree with TRBD2. V trimming: 3 bases; J trimming: 6 bases; junction bases outside the gene matches: 9. Germline CDR1 SEHNR, CDR2 FQNEAQ (reference sequence). The CDR3 runs to 15 residues. CDR3 nucleotide sequence: TGTGCCAGCAGCTTCCCCCCGGGAGCGGGGGATACGCAGTATTTT. This gives the protein CASSFPPGAGDTQYF.

The chain is built from TRBV7-3 and TRBJ2-6; tentative D call: TRBD2 (6 bases). V gave up 5 bases and J gave up 2 bases, with 7 bases separating them. The germline V gene encodes CDR1 SGHTA and CDR2 FQGTGA. The CDR3 is made up of 14 amino acids. CDR3 amino acids: CASSPGAGANVLTF. The CDR3 bases are TGTGCCAGCAGCCCGGGGGCTGGGGCCAACGTCCTGACTTTC.

The CDR3 region has the DNA TGTGCCAGCGGACTAGCGGGAGTCCCAGATACGCAGTATTTT. This translates into CASGLAGVPDTQYF. V gene TRBV6-4 combines with J gene TRBJ2-3; 13 bases align to TRBD2. V was pared by 8 bases and J by 4 bases, with 3 bases of the junction left unmatched. The CDR3 loop spans 14 amino acids. Germline V gene data show CDR1 as MRHNA and CDR2 as SNTAGT.

The chain recombines TRBV5-4 with TRBJ2-3; 7 nucleotides align to TRBD2. The V segment lost 4 bases and the J segment 2 bases; nucleotides outside the gene matches: 16. Germline loops: CDR1 SGHNT, CDR2 YYREEE (reference sequence). CDR3 length: 18 residues. The CDR3 DNA is TGTGCCAGCAGCCAAGTCTTTCGGGCTAGCGGAACCACAGATACGCAGTATTTT. Translation: CASSQVFRASGTTDTQYF. Using reference TRBV5-4 and TRBJ2-3 for the parts outside the CDR3, the full variable domain is ETGVTQSPTHLIKTRGQQVTLRCSSQSGHNTVSWYQQALGQGPQFIFQYYREEENGRGNFPPRFSGLQFPNYSSELNVNALELDDSALYLCASSQVFRASGTTDTQYFGPGTRLTVL.

V is TRBV5-1 and J is TRBJ1-1, with D unresolved. Germline CDR1 is SGHRS and CDR2 is YFSETQ. CDR3 length: 12 amino acids. V dropped 2 bases and J dropped 9 bases, with 11 bases sitting between them. The DNA for the CDR3 is TGCGCCAGCAGCTTTGGAGCAGATCAAGCTTTCTTT. Residues: CASSFGADQAFF.

The CDR3 region is CASSLGGGFEQYF. CDR3 in DNA: TGTGCCAGCAGCCTGGGGGGAGGTTTCGAGCAGTACTTC. The rearrangement joins TRBV5-6 to TRBJ2-7, with D tentatively TRBD2 (6 bases). The length of the CDR3 is 13 residues. Between the trimmed V and J ends, which lost 4 bases and 6 bases, there was a span of 14 bases. Germline V gives CDR1 SGHDT, CDR2 YYEEEE.

V and J are TRBV4-2 and TRBJ2-3, with D tentatively TRBD2 (5 bases). V dropped 5 bases and J dropped 6 bases, with 18 bases sitting between them. The CDR3 spans 15 residues. Germline V gene data show CDR1 as LGHNA and CDR2 as YNFKEQ. The CDR3 region is CASSSTNGIWDTQYF. The CDR3 nucleotides are TGTGCCAGCAGCTCTACCAACGGGATATGGGATACGCAGTATTTT.

The genes are TRBV19 and TRBJ2-5, with D hard to call. The CDR3 consists of 13 residues. Germline CDR1 reads LNHDA; CDR2 reads SQIVND (reference sequence). V gave up 1 base and J gave up 7 bases, with 10 bases separating them. As DNA, the CDR3 is TGTGCCAGTAGTATAGTGGCCCCTGGGACCCAGTACTTC. Its translation is CASSIVAPGTQYF.

This chain links TRBV11-2 with TRBJ1-2; D not resolved. This CDR3 comprises 16 residues. Germline V gene data show CDR1 as SGHAT and CDR2 as FQNNGV. Trimming took 2 bases from V and 2 from J, leaving 15 bases between them. The CDR3 DNA reads as TGTGCCAGCAGCTTACGATCTGTTCCTATCAACTATGGCTACACCTTC. It specifies CASSLRSVPINYGYTF.

The V gene is TRBV7-9, the J gene TRBJ2-7; TRBD2 matches at 10 bases. This CDR3 has 15 residues. With 1 base clipped from V and 2 bases from J, the junction kept 2 bases outside the gene matches. Germline lookup yields CDR1 SEHNR and CDR2 FQNEAQ (reference sequence). CDR3 residues: CASSLGLAGAYEQYF. DNA for the CDR3: TGTGCCAGCAGCTTAGGACTAGCGGGCGCCTACGAGCAGTACTTC.

This sequence joins TRBV28 and TRBJ2-3; 7 nucleotides match TRBD2. CDR1 is MDHEN, CDR2 SYDVKM, per germline. The V gene end was trimmed by 6 bases and the J gene end by 6 bases; junction bases not matched to a gene: 9. This CDR3 has 14 amino acids. The CDR3 loop reads CASRRSGGLDTQYF. The CDR3 DNA is TGTGCCAGCAGGAGGTCGGGGGGTCTGGATACGCAGTATTTT.